Below are 7 T cell receptor beta chains sequenced from a single sample in a study of shared clonotypes between healthy human individuals. Sequencing was performed with immunoSEQ multiplex PCR; in TCRdb, only in-frame clones are kept and a portion is missing. Of approximately 840,000 clones in the sample, about 97% were seen once. CD45RO-negative, CCR7-positively selected cells formed the naive CD8 fraction, excluding terminally differentiated effector memory CD45RA+ cells. Sequencing was done on a sample of naive CD8+ T cells sorted from blood. Receptors originate from a man aged 25-45 years in good health.

The V gene is TRBV28, the J gene TRBJ1-2; D might be TRBD1 (6 bases). The ends were cut back, 4 bases at V and 7 bases at J, with 7 bases in the middle. The CDR3 is 11 amino acids. Per the germline V gene, CDR1 is MDHEN and CDR2 is SYDVKM. The CDR3 nucleotides are TGTGCCAGCAGTTACAGGGTTGGCTACACCTTC. This gives the protein CASSYRVGYTF.

The rearrangement uses TRBV27 and TRBJ2-7; 8 bases are shared with TRBD1. Germline CDR1 MNHEY, CDR2 SMNVEV (reference sequence). The trim removed 6 bases at V and 2 bases at J, leaving 3 bases unmatched. The CDR3 extends over 13 amino acids. DNA for the CDR3: TGTGCCAGCAGACAGGGGGTCGCCTACGAGCAGTACTTC. Translated: CASRQGVAYEQYF.

This chain links TRBV7-7 with TRBJ2-2; possible D gene TRBD2, 6 bases. Germline V lookup: CDR1 SSHAT, CDR2 FNYEAQ (reference sequence). V was clipped by 6 bases and J by 7 bases, with 12 bases between them. The CDR3 extends over 13 amino acids. CDR3 amino acids: CASSWPGGGELFF. CDR3 coding DNA: TGTGCCAGCAGTTGGCCCGGGGGCGGGGAGCTGTTTTTT.

V usage is TRBV30 and J usage is TRBJ1-1; D may be TRBD1 (6 bases). Germline CDR1 and CDR2: GTSNPN and SVGIG (reference sequence). Between the trimmed V and J ends, which lost 1 base and 0 bases, there was a span of 12 bases. This CDR3 is 15 amino acids long. As DNA, the CDR3 is TGTGCCTGGAGTGAGGACGGACAGTTGAACACTGAAGCTTTCTTT. This gives the protein CAWSEDGQLNTEAFF.

V is TRBV11-2 and J is TRBJ2-7; TRBD2 agrees at 8 bases. Trimming cost V 5 bases and J 4 bases; bases outside gene matches: 7. The V gene's germline CDR1 is SGHAT and CDR2 FQNNGV. This CDR3 region has 14 residues. The CDR3 reads CASSLSGSWYEQYF. The CDR3 region has the DNA TGTGCCAGCAGCCTCAGCGGGAGCTGGTACGAGCAGTACTTC.

The V call is TRBV7-9, the J call TRBJ2-1; unclear D gene. The CDR3 covers 11 residues. Germline values: CDR1 SEHNR, CDR2 FQNEAQ (reference sequence). The V gene lost 6 bases and the J gene lost 10 bases, with 10 bases spanning the gap. The CDR3 region is CASSPDWEQFF. CDR3 in DNA: TGTGCCAGCAGTCCTGACTGGGAGCAGTTCTTC.

The J gene is TRBJ1-2, the V gene TRBV5-8; possible D gene TRBD1, 6 bases. There are 12 residues in the CDR3. Looked up from germline, CDR1 is SGHTS and CDR2 is YDEGEE. Trimming cost V 8 bases and J 6 bases, with 14 bases left between them. The CDR3 nucleotides read TGTGCCAGACTTAGACAGGAGGATGGCTACACCTTC. Translation: CARLRQEDGYTF.